This T cell receptor (beta chain) was captured by sequencing in a study of blood T cells in healthy people across ages. General observations from the study: Higher diversity, along with more naive CD4+ cells, distinguished long-lived donors from aged donors. A roughly linear age-dependent decrease characterized TCR beta diversity per million T cells.

As concerns this clonotype: Its antigen is undetermined.

Primed by a sample-barcoded 5' primer and a J-beta primer mix, a second PCR proceeded for 7 to 11 cycles. One entry per CDR3 protein results from TCRdb running MiXCR on the 5' RACE reads. The sample lists over a million distinct CDR3 sequences, around 39% occurring once. The sequenced material came from blood. The TCR originated in a young woman in good health.

CDR3 in amino acids: CASSPVGGTAPTDTQYF. In DNA, the CDR3 is TGTGCCAGCAGCCCCGTGGGGGGGACTGCTCCCACAGATACGCAGTATTTT. This chain links TRBV7-2 with TRBJ2-3; 7 nucleotides match TRBD2. Per germline, CDR1 SGHTA and CDR2 FQGNSA. The ends lost 5 bases at V and 2 bases at J; junction bases unmatched: 13. The CDR3 length is 17 residues.